Here is one TCR beta chain with its context. Its antigen is still unknown. This entry comes from a study of T cell repertoires in cytomegalovirus infection. The CDR3 is 15 amino acids. Germline assignment: CDR1 SGHTA and CDR2 FQGNSA. V lost 5 bases and J lost 2; bases outside the gene matches: 5. TCRdb passed the reads through MiXCR, listing each CDR3 protein once. Of 450,000 to 550,000 distinct CDR3 sequences in the sample, about 39% were seen once. This material consisted of cultured PBMCs, taken from culture after CMV antigen stimulation. This sequence originates from a human donor in good health (CMV status not recorded). Some clones in this sample may be carry-over from other donors' samples. V and J are TRBV7-2 and TRBJ2-3; TRBD2 agrees at 9 bases. CDR3 region: CASSRKRGDTDTQYF. CDR3 DNA: TGTGCCAGCAGCCGGAAGCGGGGGGACACAGATACGCAGTATTTT.